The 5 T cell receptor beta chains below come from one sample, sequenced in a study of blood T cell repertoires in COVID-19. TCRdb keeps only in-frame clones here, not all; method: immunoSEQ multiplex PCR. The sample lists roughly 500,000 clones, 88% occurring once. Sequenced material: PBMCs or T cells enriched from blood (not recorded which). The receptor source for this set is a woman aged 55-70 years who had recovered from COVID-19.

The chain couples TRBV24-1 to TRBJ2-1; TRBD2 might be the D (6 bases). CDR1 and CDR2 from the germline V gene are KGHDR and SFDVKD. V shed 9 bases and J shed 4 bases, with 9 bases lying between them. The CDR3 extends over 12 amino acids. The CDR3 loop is CATDAGYNEQFF. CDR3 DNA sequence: TGTGCCACCGACGCGGGGTACAATGAGCAGTTCTTC.

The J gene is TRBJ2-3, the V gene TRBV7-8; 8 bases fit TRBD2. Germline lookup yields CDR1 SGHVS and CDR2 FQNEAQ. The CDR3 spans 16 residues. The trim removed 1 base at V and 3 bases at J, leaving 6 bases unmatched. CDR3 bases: TGTGCCAGCAGCTTAGTCCCAAGCGGGAGAACAGATACGCAGTATTTT. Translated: CASSLVPSGRTDTQYF.

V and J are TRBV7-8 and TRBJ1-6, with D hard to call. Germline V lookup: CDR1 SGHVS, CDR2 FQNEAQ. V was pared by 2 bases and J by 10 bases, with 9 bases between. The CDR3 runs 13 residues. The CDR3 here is CASSLSVQSPLHF. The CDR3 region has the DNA TGTGCCAGCAGCTTATCCGTACAATCACCCCTCCACTTT.

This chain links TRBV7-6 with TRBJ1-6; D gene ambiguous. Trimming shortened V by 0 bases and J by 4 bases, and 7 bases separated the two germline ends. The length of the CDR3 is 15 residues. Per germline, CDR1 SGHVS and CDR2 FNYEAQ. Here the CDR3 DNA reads TGTGCCAGCAGCTTAGCGGCGGAGTATAATTCACCCCTCCACTTT. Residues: CASSLAAEYNSPLHF.

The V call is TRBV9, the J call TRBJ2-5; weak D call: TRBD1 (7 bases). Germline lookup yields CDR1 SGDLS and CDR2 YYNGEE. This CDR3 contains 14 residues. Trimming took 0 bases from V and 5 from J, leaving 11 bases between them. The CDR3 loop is CASSVVAGGETQYF. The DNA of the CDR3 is TGTGCCAGCAGCGTAGTGGCAGGGGGGGAGACCCAGTACTTC.